The entry below describes one TCR beta chain. The data derive from a study of blood T cell repertoires in COVID-19. About the research overall: There were acute and convalescent COVID-19 samples, and they came from the United States, Italy and Spain. In each case, the material was cDNA or gDNA derived from T cells, B-cell-depleted T cells, or PBMCs.

Grouping used clinical history reported by participants in a survey and questionnaire. Assay: immunoSEQ multiplex PCR; the TCRdb copy retains only in-frame clones and omits some. Here the sample spans 150,000 to 200,000 clones, 89% being singletons. The CDR3 contains 13 residues. Germline V gives CDR1 SGHRS, CDR2 YFSETQ. After removal of 4 bases from V and 4 bases from J, the junction contained 5 bases not matched to a gene. The sample comprised PBMCs or T cells enriched from blood (not recorded which). This clonotype was obtained from a young woman who had recovered from COVID-19. V gene TRBV5-1 combines with J gene TRBJ2-7, with 7 bases lining up with TRBD1. In DNA form, the CDR3 reads TGCGCCAGCAGCCTGACAGGGTTTTACGAGCAGTACTTC. This encodes CASSLTGFYEQYF.